The TCR beta chain described here comes from a study of CD8 T cells in Susac syndrome. Study-wide results and limits: As the study acknowledged, the number of individuals who were part of its TCR sequencing and HLA analysis was relatively small.

With respect to this clonotype: Its antigen remains unidentified.

TCR beta sequences were obtained from blood CD8+ and CD4+ T cells. RNA was extracted with the RNeasy kit, and a quantity of roughly 0.45 to 1 ug was reverse transcribed using random hexamers. Coverage of TCR beta CDR3 amplification by immunoSEQ multiplex PCR extended to 54 Vbeta and 13 Jbeta. Using its own MiXCR run on the immunoSEQ multiplex PCR reads, TCRdb lists one record per CDR3 protein. The sample lists 180,000 or so distinct CDR3 sequences, around 94% seen once, with around 0.1% in the top ten. The TCR was taken from a human donor with Susac syndrome. Material: CD4+ T cells from PBMCs.

In DNA, the CDR3 is TGTGCCAGCAGCCTTGGGACACTAGATAACTATGGCTACACCTTC. Its protein product is CASSLGTLDNYGYTF. The J gene is TRBJ1-2, the V gene TRBV3-1; D possibly corresponds to TRBD1 (6 bases). This CDR3 is built from 15 residues. Between the trimmed V and J ends, which lost 4 bases and 1 base, there was a span of 13 bases. Per the germline V gene, CDR1 is LGHDT and CDR2 is YNNKEL (reference sequence). The entire variable domain, with the rest obtained from reference TRBV3-1 and TRBJ1-2, is as follows: DTAVSQTPKYLVTQMGNDKSIKCEQNLGHDTMYWYKQDSKKFLKIMFSYNNKELIINETVPNRFSPKSPDKAHLNLHINSLELGDSAVYFCASSLGTLDNYGYTFGSGTRLTVV.